One and the same sample provided the 22 T cell receptor beta chains below, sequenced in a study of cytomegalovirus exposure and HLA in healthy donors. The PCR was carried out with 60 Vbeta primers and 13 Jbeta primers. The table came from immunoSEQ multiplex PCR; TCRdb's copy has only in-frame clones and leaves some out. The table shows around 150,000 clones, with around 74% occurring only once. Sequencing used PBMCs. The receptor set was obtained from a female donor in good health and CMV-seronegative.

The V and J genes are TRBV4-1 and TRBJ2-5, with D hard to call. Germline assignment: CDR1 MGHRA and CDR2 YSYEKL. Trimming shortened V by 1 base and J by 0 bases, and 6 bases separated the two germline ends. The CDR3 consists of 14 residues. As DNA, the CDR3 is TGCGCCAGCAGCCAAGGTTTCTACCAAGAGACCCAGTACTTC. Encoded protein: CASSQGFYQETQYF.

The V gene is TRBV5-1, the J gene TRBJ2-5; 9 positions agree with TRBD1. Looked up from germline, CDR1 is SGHRS and CDR2 is YFSETQ. This CDR3 contains 13 residues. Trimming took 6 bases from V and 3 from J; bases not matched to a gene: 3. The CDR3 region is CASTWTGEETQYF. The CDR3, as DNA: TGCGCCAGCACCTGGACAGGGGAAGAGACCCAGTACTTC.

The V call is TRBV6-5, the J call TRBJ1-1; perhaps TRBD1 as D (6 bases). The CDR3 runs 15 residues. From germline, CDR1 is MNHEY and CDR2 SVGAGI. The V end was cut by 0 bases, the J end by 1 base, with 9 bases between. CDR3 DNA: TGTGCCAGCAGTTACTCGAGGGGGGGGAACACTGAAGCTTTCTTT. It is translated as CASSYSRGGNTEAFF.

The V call is TRBV7-9, the J call TRBJ1-5; D may be TRBD1 (6 bases). The CDR3 runs to 12 residues. Germline CDR1 and CDR2: SEHNR and FQNEAQ (reference sequence). Deletions cut 4 bases from V and 7 bases from J, with 8 bases between. CDR3 in amino acids: CASSSGDQPQHF. CDR3 DNA: TGTGCCAGCAGCTCAGGGGACCAGCCCCAGCATTTT.

A remark on this clone: The same CDR3 also results from other DNA sequences found in this sample. The genes are TRBV30 and TRBJ2-3, with 14 nucleotides matching TRBD2. Germline CDR1 GTSNPN, CDR2 SVGIG (reference sequence). The junction had 0 bases not matched to a gene; V was cut back by 0 bases and J by 1 base. The CDR3 has 16 residues. CDR3: CAWSVGLAGGTDTQYF. In nucleotides, the CDR3 is TGTGCCTGGAGTGTGGGACTAGCGGGAGGCACAGATACGCAGTATTTT.

The chain is built from TRBV2 and TRBJ1-5; TRBD1 agrees at 7 bases. Losses at the gene ends were 8 bases for V and 3 bases for J; bases not matched to a gene: 7. Per the germline V gene, CDR1 is SNHLY and CDR2 is FYNNEI. The CDR3 is 14 residues long. The CDR3 sequence: CASGLQGTNQPQHF. DNA for the CDR3: TGTGCCAGCGGACTACAGGGGACCAATCAGCCCCAGCATTTT.

The chain links TRBV10-3 to TRBJ1-6, with TRBD1 identical over 7 bases. This CDR3 spans 15 amino acids. V shed 6 bases and J 4 bases; nucleotides not matched to a gene: 6. Germline V gene data show CDR1 as ENHRY and CDR2 as SYGVKD. As DNA, the CDR3 is TGTGCCATCAGCTCTGGGGACAGTTATAATTCACCCCTCCACTTT. Translating gives CAISSGDSYNSPLHF.

The chain combines TRBV7-6 with TRBJ2-5; possible D gene TRBD1, 5 bases. The germline CDR1 and CDR2 sequences are SGHVS and FNYEAQ. CDR3 length equals 15 residues. With 2 bases removed from V and 1 base from J, the gap between germline ends came to 11 bases. CDR3 sequence (DNA): TGTGCCAGCAGCTTAAGTAGGGGATCCCAAGAGACCCAGTACTTC. This encodes CASSLSRGSQETQYF.

This sequence joins TRBV6-1 and TRBJ1-2; 8 bases match TRBD1. Germline V CDR1 and CDR2: MNHNS, SASEGT. Trimming removed 2 bases from V and 13 bases from J; junction bases left unmatched: 12. The CDR3 spans 14 residues. The CDR3 spells CASSENAGQVSGTF. CDR3 nucleotides: TGTGCCAGCAGTGAAAATGCGGGACAGGTCTCTGGCACCTTC.

This clone was counted between two and nine times. The genes are TRBV7-2 and TRBJ2-1; unclear D gene. CDR1 is SGHTA and CDR2 is FQGNSA in the germline V gene. The CDR3 sequence is 16 residues long. The germline V and J ends were trimmed by 1 base and 5 bases, with 15 bases remaining between them. Here the CDR3 reads CASSLEYAPPNNEQFF. In DNA, the CDR3 is TGTGCCAGCAGCTTAGAGTACGCTCCGCCTAACAATGAGCAGTTCTTC. Combining the CDR3 with reference TRBV7-2 and TRBJ2-1 gives the whole variable domain GAGVSQSPSNKVTEKGKDVELRCDPISGHTALYWYRQSLGQGLEFLIYFQGNSAPDKSGLPSDRFSAERTGGSVSTLTIQRTQQEDSAVYLCASSLEYAPPNNEQFFGPGTRLTVL.

In regard to this clone: The germline gene is not matched at one end of the junction; a read error may be the cause. The J gene is TRBJ2-2, the V gene TRBV5-1; D is possibly TRBD1 (5 bases). The CDR3 sequence is 14 residues long. CDR1 and CDR2 from the germline V gene are SGHRS and YFSETQ. The CDR3 DNA reads TGCGCCAGCAGCCTACAAGGGATTTTAGGGGTGCTGTTTTTT. Its translation is CASSLQGILGVLFF.

The table lists this clone with a count of one. The chain couples TRBV18 to TRBJ1-1; a possible D gene is TRBD1 (6 bases). This CDR3 region has 13 residues. Germline V lookup: CDR1 KGHSH, CDR2 LQKENI. V lost 3 bases and J lost 5, with 10 bases in between. This chain's CDR3 is CASSPNRDTEAFF. CDR3 sequence (DNA): TGTGCCAGCTCACCCAACAGGGATACTGAAGCTTTCTTT. Variable domain in full (rest from reference TRBV18 and TRBJ1-1): NAGVMQNPRHLVRRRGQEARLRCSPMKGHSHVYWYRQLPEEGLKFMVYLQKENIIDESGMPKERFSAEFPKEGPSILRIQQVVRGDSAAYFCASSPNRDTEAFFGQGTRLTVV.

This clone came up once. V and J are TRBV10-1 and TRBJ2-7, with D perhaps matching TRBD1 (5 bases). Trimming took off 8 bases at V and 2 bases at J, with 10 bases between the two ends. Germline V CDR1 and CDR2: WNHNN, SYGVQD (reference sequence). The CDR3 loop spans 12 amino acids. CDR3 loop: CASWGRTYEQYF. The CDR3 DNA reads as TGCGCCAGCTGGGGCAGGACCTACGAGCAGTACTTC.

The chain has TRBV15 and TRBJ1-1, with unresolved D. CDR1 and CDR2 (germline): LNHNV, YYDKDF (reference sequence). Trimming pared 0 bases from V and 8 bases from J, leaving 13 bases between. The CDR3 is 14 residues long. CDR3 DNA sequence: TGTGCCACCAGCAGAGATGAGAGGCAAGTAGAAGCTTTCTTT. Its protein is CATSRDERQVEAFF.

The chain carries TRBV18 and TRBJ2-7; 13 positions agree with TRBD2. The trim removed 5 bases at V and 4 bases at J, leaving 14 bases unmatched. CDR3 size: 18 residues. Germline V gene sequence: CDR1 KGHSH, CDR2 LQKENI. CDR3 nucleotides: TGTGCCAGCTCAGGTGGACTAGCGGGAGTTGGGGGGACTTACGAGCAGTACTTC. This translates into CASSGGLAGVGGTYEQYF.

The chain couples TRBV5-6 to TRBJ2-7, with a weak D call TRBD1 (6 bases). The V gene's germline CDR1 is SGHDT and CDR2 YYEEEE. Trimming stripped 3 bases from V and 2 bases from J, with 9 bases between. The CDR3 is 13 residues long. The CDR3 coding sequence is TGTGCCAGCAGCTGGGGGCCAACCTACGAGCAGTACTTC. Amino acids: CASSWGPTYEQYF.

This chain links TRBV7-2 with TRBJ2-7; 7 bases match TRBD1. This CDR3 has 14 amino acids. Germline V gives CDR1 SGHTA, CDR2 FQGNSA. V dropped 5 bases and J dropped 3; count of bases not matched to a gene: 7. The chain's CDR3 is CASSIRTGDYEQYF. The CDR3, as DNA: TGTGCCAGCAGCATCAGGACAGGTGACTACGAGCAGTACTTC.

The chain uses TRBV11-2 and TRBJ1-3; D unresolved. CDR1 and CDR2 from the germline V gene are SGHAT and FQNNGV. The CDR3 consists of 15 residues. V lost 0 bases and J 0 bases, leaving 6 bases between the germline ends. CDR3 coding DNA: TGTGCCAGCAGCTTAGAAGGAGGCTCTGGAAACACCATATATTTT. Translated, it gives CASSLEGGSGNTIYF. The whole variable domain, remainder taken from reference TRBV11-2 and TRBJ1-3, is EAGVAQSPRYKIIEKRQSVAFWCNPISGHATLYWYQQILGQGPKLLIQFQNNGVVDDSQLPKDRFSAERLKGVDSTLKIQPAKLEDSAVYLCASSLEGGSGNTIYFGEGSWLTVV.

The gene calls are TRBV6-6 and TRBJ1-5, with TRBD1 matching over 10 bases. The CDR3 contains 15 residues. Germline lookup yields CDR1 MNHNY and CDR2 SVGAGI (reference sequence). V was clipped by 6 bases and J by 4 bases; unmatched bases: 6. CDR3 region: CASRGTGEWNQPQHF. The DNA of the CDR3 is TGTGCCAGCAGGGGGACAGGGGAATGGAATCAGCCCCAGCATTTT.

This chain uses TRBV6-5 with TRBJ1-1; D is ambiguous. Germline CDR1 is MNHEY and CDR2 is SVGAGI. The CDR3 consists of 16 residues. V lost 0 bases and J 10 bases, leaving 21 bases between the germline ends. CDR3 coding DNA: TGTGCCAGCAGTTACTCGATAAATTCCGGATCTCGGGGAGCTTTCTTT. Translated: CASSYSINSGSRGAFF.

The chain combines TRBV9 with TRBJ2-7; D is possibly TRBD1 (6 bases). The CDR3 is 14 amino acids. With 0 bases removed from V and 4 bases from J, the gap between germline ends came to 11 bases. CDR1 and CDR2 (germline): SGDLS, YYNGEE. CDR3 bases: TGTGCCAGCAGCGTAGCTACCCAGGGGTACGAGCAGTACTTC. Its protein is CASSVATQGYEQYF.

The chain joins TRBV30 to TRBJ2-5; 7 nucleotides align to TRBD1. Germline V gene sequence: CDR1 GTSNPN, CDR2 SVGIG (reference sequence). CDR3 length equals 14 residues. Trimming removed 5 bases from V and 2 bases from J; junction bases left unmatched: 8. The CDR3 sequence: CAWCWDSSQETQYF. Here the CDR3 DNA reads TGTGCCTGGTGCTGGGACAGCTCTCAAGAGACCCAGTACTTC. Variable domain in full (rest from reference TRBV30 and TRBJ2-5): SQTIHQWPATLVQPVGSPLSLECTVEGTSNPNLYWYRQAAGRGLQLLFYSVGIGQISSEVPQNLSASRPQDRQFILSSKKLLLSDSGFYLCAWCWDSSQETQYFGPGTRLLVL.